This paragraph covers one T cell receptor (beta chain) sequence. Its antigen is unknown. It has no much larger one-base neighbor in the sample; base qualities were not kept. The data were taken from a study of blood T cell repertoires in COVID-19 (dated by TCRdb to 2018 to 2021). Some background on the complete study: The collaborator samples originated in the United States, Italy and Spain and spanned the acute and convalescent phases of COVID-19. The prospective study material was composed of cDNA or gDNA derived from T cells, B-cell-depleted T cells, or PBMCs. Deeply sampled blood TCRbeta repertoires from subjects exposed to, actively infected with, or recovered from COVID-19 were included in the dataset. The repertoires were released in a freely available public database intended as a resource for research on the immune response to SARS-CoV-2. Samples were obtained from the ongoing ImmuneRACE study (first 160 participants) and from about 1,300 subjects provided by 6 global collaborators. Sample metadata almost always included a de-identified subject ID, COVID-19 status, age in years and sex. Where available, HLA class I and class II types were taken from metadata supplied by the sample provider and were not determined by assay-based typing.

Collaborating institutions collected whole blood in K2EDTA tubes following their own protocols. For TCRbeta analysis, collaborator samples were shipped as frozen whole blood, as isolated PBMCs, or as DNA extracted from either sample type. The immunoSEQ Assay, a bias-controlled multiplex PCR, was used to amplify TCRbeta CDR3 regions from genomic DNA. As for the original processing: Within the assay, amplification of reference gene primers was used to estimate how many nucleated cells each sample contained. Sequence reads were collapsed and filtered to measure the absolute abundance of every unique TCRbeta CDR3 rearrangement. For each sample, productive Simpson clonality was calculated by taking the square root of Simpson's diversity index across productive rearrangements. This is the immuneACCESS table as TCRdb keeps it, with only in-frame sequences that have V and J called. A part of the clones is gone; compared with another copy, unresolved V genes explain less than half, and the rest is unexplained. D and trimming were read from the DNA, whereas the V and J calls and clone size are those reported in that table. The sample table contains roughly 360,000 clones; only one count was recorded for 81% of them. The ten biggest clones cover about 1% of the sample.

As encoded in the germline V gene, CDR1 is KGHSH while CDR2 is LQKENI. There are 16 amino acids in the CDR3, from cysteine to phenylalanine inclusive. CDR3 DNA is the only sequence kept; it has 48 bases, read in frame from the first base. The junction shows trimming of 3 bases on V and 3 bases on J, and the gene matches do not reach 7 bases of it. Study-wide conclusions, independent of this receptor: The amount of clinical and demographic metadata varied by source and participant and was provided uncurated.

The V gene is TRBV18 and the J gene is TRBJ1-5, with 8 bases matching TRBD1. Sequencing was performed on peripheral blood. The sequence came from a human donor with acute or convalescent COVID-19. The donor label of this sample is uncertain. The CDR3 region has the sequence CASSPAGTGHNQPQHF. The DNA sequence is TGTGCCAGCTCACCTGCCGGGACAGGCCACAATCAGCCCCAGCATTTT.